The 20 T cell receptor beta chains below all came from one sample that was sequenced in a study of OX40 agonist ivuxolimab in advanced cancers. The method was the immunoSEQ multiplex PCR assay. The clones in this table, taken by TCRdb from immuneACCESS, are in-frame only. Not every clone is retained; where verified, under half of the shortfall comes from an unresolved V gene, and the cause of the rest is unknown. Recorded for this sample are about 55,000 clones; about four fifths of them occurred a single time. The ten largest account for around 4.3% of the sample. The sequencing here drew on CD4+ or CD8+ T cells sorted from blood, taken in a trial of the OX40 agonist ivuxolimab. The receptors originated from an adult with an advanced solid tumor such as melanoma, head and neck, liver or kidney cancer.

The genes are TRBV30 and TRBJ1-5; tentatively, D is TRBD1 (5 bases). CDR1 and CDR2 from the germline V gene are GTSNPN and SVGIG (reference sequence). V gave up 2 bases and J gave up 4 bases, with 15 bases separating them. The CDR3 sequence is 15 residues long. The CDR3 sequence is CAWSSIDSLNQPQHF. The CDR3 DNA reads TGTGCCTGGAGTTCGATCGACAGCTTGAATCAGCCCCAGCATTTT.

The chain has TRBV7-3 and TRBJ2-1, with D possibly matching TRBD1 (6 bases). Germline CDR1 SGHTA, CDR2 FQGTGA. CDR3 length: 15 amino acids. The V gene lost 2 bases and the J gene lost 2 bases, with 10 bases spanning the gap. This chain's CDR3 is CASSLDTGPYNEQFF. Here the CDR3 DNA reads TGTGCCAGCAGCTTAGATACAGGGCCCTACAATGAGCAGTTCTTC.

The rearrangement uses TRBV7-8 and TRBJ1-2; 9 bases align to TRBD1. The J segment lost 7 bases and the V segment lost 5 bases, leaving 5 bases of the junction unmatched. This CDR3 has 13 amino acids. Germline CDR1 is SGHVS and CDR2 is FQNEAQ. The CDR3 loop reads CASSRQGEFGYTF. The CDR3 DNA follows: TGTGCCAGCAGCAGACAGGGGGAATTTGGCTACACCTTC.

The chain has TRBV15 and TRBJ1-4; D gene ambiguous. Germline assignment: CDR1 LNHNV and CDR2 YYDKDF (reference sequence). The CDR3 has 15 amino acids. The germline V and J ends were trimmed by 0 bases and 2 bases, with 7 bases remaining between them. The CDR3 loop reads CATSRDLGTNEKLFF. In DNA form, the CDR3 reads TGTGCCACCAGCAGAGATTTGGGGACTAATGAAAAACTGTTTTTT.

V and J are TRBV6-6 and TRBJ2-1; D ambiguous. V lost 1 base and J 7 bases, leaving 5 bases between the germline ends. Germline CDR1 MNHNY, CDR2 SVGAGI (reference sequence). This CDR3 has 12 amino acids. The CDR3 reads CASSYFKNEQFF. CDR3 nucleotide sequence: TGTGCCAGCAGTTACTTTAAAAATGAGCAGTTCTTC.

This rearrangement joins TRBV10-2 to TRBJ2-5; D may correspond to TRBD1 or TRBD2 (5 bases each). CDR3 size: 14 residues. Germline V lookup: CDR1 WSHSY, CDR2 SAAADI. Trimming left V 6 bases short and J 5 bases short, with 16 bases between. Here the CDR3 DNA reads TGCGCCAGCAGGGAATATGGGGGAGCGGAGACCCAGTACTTC. It is translated as CASREYGGAETQYF.

In this sample, this clone turned up once. The chain couples TRBV6-1 to TRBJ1-1, with D maybe TRBD1 (6 bases). The CDR3 is 14 residues long. Deletions cut 6 bases from V and 1 base from J, with 12 bases between. Germline assignment: CDR1 MNHNS and CDR2 SASEGT. The CDR3 DNA reads as TGTGCCAGCAGGACAGGACAGACGAACACTGAAGCTTTCTTT. It yields the protein CASRTGQTNTEAFF.

This sequence joins TRBV11-3 and TRBJ2-1; 8 bases line up with TRBD1. CDR1 SGHNT and CDR2 YENEEA come from the germline V gene. V shed 5 bases, J shed 2 bases, and the junction held 14 bases outside the gene matches. The CDR3 has 18 amino acids. CDR3 sequence reads: CASSQHSGQGGPYNEQFF. The DNA of the CDR3 is TGTGCCAGCAGCCAACACTCTGGACAGGGTGGGCCCTACAATGAGCAGTTCTTC.

This chain joins TRBV6-1 and TRBJ2-7; 8 bases map to TRBD2. CDR1 MNHNS and CDR2 SASEGT come from the germline V gene. This CDR3 has 14 residues. The junction had 3 bases not matched to a gene; V was cut back by 1 base and J by 4 bases. DNA of the CDR3: TGTGCCAGCAGTGAAGGGACTAGCTTATACGAGCAGTACTTC. This codes for CASSEGTSLYEQYF.

This chain joins TRBV2 and TRBJ2-2; possibly TRBD2 for D (6 bases). Deletions cut 6 bases from V and 3 bases from J, with 14 bases between. CDR1 and CDR2 from the germline V gene are SNHLY and FYNNEI. The CDR3 runs 15 residues. In DNA form, the CDR3 reads TGTGCCAGCAGCGGGTGGGGGGTCGACACCGGGGAGCTGTTTTTT. Translated: CASSGWGVDTGELFF.

The table lists this clone with a count of one. This chain joins TRBV15 and TRBJ1-1; the match to TRBD1 covers 7 bases. CDR3 length equals 16 residues. In germline, CDR1 is LNHNV, CDR2 YYDKDF (reference sequence). The V segment lost 6 bases and the J segment 5 bases; nucleotides outside the gene matches: 15. CDR3 sequence: CATRQTGLKEGTEAFF. The CDR3 bases are TGTGCCACCAGACAGACAGGGTTGAAGGAGGGGACTGAAGCTTTCTTT.

The chain uses TRBV7-2 and TRBJ1-4; D might be TRBD1 (5 bases). CDR3 size: 13 residues. V lost 8 bases and J lost 8, with 15 bases in between. Germline loops: CDR1 SGHTA, CDR2 FQGNSA. The chain's CDR3 is CASHMGGVEKLFF. DNA of the CDR3: TGTGCCAGCCATATGGGGGGGGTCGAAAAACTGTTTTTT. The whole variable domain, filled in from reference TRBV7-2 and TRBJ1-4, reads GAGVSQSPSNKVTEKGKDVELRCDPISGHTALYWYRQSLGQGLEFLIYFQGNSAPDKSGLPSDRFSAERTGGSVSTLTIQRTQQEDSAVYLCASHMGGVEKLFFGSGTQLSVL.

The V call is TRBV19, the J call TRBJ2-1; TRBD1 matches at 7 bases. This CDR3 is built from 12 residues. The germline gives CDR1 LNHDA, CDR2 SQIVND (reference sequence). The V gene end was trimmed by 4 bases and the J gene end by 6 bases; junction bases not matched to a gene: 0. In DNA form, the CDR3 reads TGTGCCAGTAGTAACAGGGGCAATGAGCAGTTCTTC. Translation: CASSNRGNEQFF.

In this sample, this clone turned up a few times. The J gene is TRBJ2-3, the V gene TRBV7-9; no firm D call. Germline V gene lookup returns CDR1 SEHNR and CDR2 FQNEAQ (reference sequence). The germline V and J ends were trimmed by 5 bases and 2 bases, with 11 bases remaining between them. The CDR3 covers 14 residues. CDR3 DNA: TGTGCCAGCAGCCTAAGATGGTCCACAGATACGCAGTATTTT. Amino acids: CASSLRWSTDTQYF.

The genes are TRBV6-1 and TRBJ2-7, with a weak D call TRBD1 (6 bases). Trimming cost V 6 bases and J 0 bases, with 12 bases left between them. CDR3 length: 14 residues. Per germline, CDR1 MNHNS and CDR2 SASEGT. The CDR3 is CASSLDRLSYEQYF. CDR3 DNA sequence: TGTGCCAGCAGCTTGGACAGACTCTCCTACGAGCAGTACTTC.

The chain is built from TRBV9 and TRBJ1-2; a possible D gene is TRBD1 (6 bases). CDR3 length equals 16 residues. From germline, CDR1 is SGDLS and CDR2 YYNGEE. V was shortened by 0 bases and J by 5 bases, with 17 bases between the two germline ends. CDR3 in amino acids: CASSVVGGLSPYGYTF. The DNA of the CDR3 is TGTGCCAGCAGCGTAGTAGGGGGGCTTTCTCCTTATGGCTACACCTTC.

The chain has TRBV14 and TRBJ2-1; TRBD2 aligns across 8 bases. The CDR3 totals 16 residues. With V trimmed by 0 bases and J by 4 bases, 5 bases remained unmatched. Germline assignment: CDR1 SGHDN and CDR2 FVKESK. CDR3 nucleotide sequence: TGTGCCAGCAGCCAAGAGGTGCGGGAGGAATACAATGAGCAGTTCTTC. Amino acids: CASSQEVREEYNEQFF. Together with reference TRBV14 and TRBJ2-1, the CDR3 gives the full variable domain: EAGVTQFPSHSVIEKGQTVTLRCDPISGHDNLYWYRRVMGKEIKFLLHFVKESKQDESGMPNNRFLAERTGGTYSTLKVQPAELEDSGVYFCASSQEVREEYNEQFFGPGTRLTVL.

J is TRBJ2-1 and V is TRBV27, with 9 positions matching TRBD2. V gave up 6 bases and J gave up 8 bases; unmatched junction bases: 23. The CDR3 runs to 19 residues. The germline V gene encodes CDR1 MNHEY and CDR2 SMNVEV (reference sequence). The CDR3 DNA reads TGTGCCAGCAGCGACAGGGTTAGAGGACTAGCGCCGGAGATGGATGAGCAGTTCTTC. It translates to CASSDRVRGLAPEMDEQFF.

The rearrangement joins TRBV19 to TRBJ1-1; 7 bases agree with TRBD1. V was clipped by 4 bases and J by 1 base; unmatched bases: 3. The CDR3 covers 14 residues. Looked up from germline, CDR1 is LNHDA and CDR2 is SQIVND (reference sequence). CDR3: CASSTRQGNTEAFF. The CDR3 nucleotides read TGTGCCAGTAGTACACGACAGGGGAACACTGAAGCTTTCTTT.

The chain joins TRBV7-2 to TRBJ2-7; 8 bases are a match to TRBD2. The CDR3 runs 15 residues. Germline V gene lookup returns CDR1 SGHTA and CDR2 FQGNSA. V was clipped by 2 bases and J by 0 bases; unmatched bases: 3. The CDR3 DNA reads TGTGCCAGCAGCTTATTCGGGAGGGCCTCCTACGAGCAGTACTTC. Amino acid sequence: CASSLFGRASYEQYF.